The 27 T cell receptor beta chains listed next were all sequenced from one sample in a study of blood T cell repertoires in COVID-19. The protocol was immunoSEQ multiplex PCR, while the TCRdb copy is restricted to in-frame clones and leaves out a portion. The data show about 250,000 clones, roughly 90% seen once. Sequenced: PBMCs or T cells enriched from blood (not recorded which). Every receptor here comes from a woman aged 50 to 65 who had recovered from COVID-19.

This chain uses TRBV27 with TRBJ1-1; 8 bases are shared with TRBD1. CDR3 length: 14 residues. V lost 5 bases to trimming and J lost 6 bases; unmatched junction nucleotides: 8. Per germline, CDR1 MNHEY and CDR2 SMNVEV (reference sequence). As DNA, the CDR3 is TGTGCCAGCAGTGGCAGACAGGGGACGGCTGAAGCTTTCTTT. This gives the protein CASSGRQGTAEAFF.

This sequence joins TRBV29-1 and TRBJ1-1, with D maybe TRBD1 (6 bases). The CDR3 contains 13 residues. The V end was cut by 3 bases, the J end by 4 bases, with 12 bases between. Germline V gene lookup returns CDR1 SQVTM and CDR2 ANQGSEA. In DNA form, the CDR3 reads TGCAGCGTTGATCAGGGGTTGGGCACTGAAGCTTTCTTT. Translated, it gives CSVDQGLGTEAFF.

V is TRBV28 and J is TRBJ1-5; the D is unclear. Germline V gene lookup returns CDR1 MDHEN and CDR2 SYDVKM. This CDR3 has 13 residues. V was pared by 3 bases and J by 3 bases, with 6 bases between. CDR3 sequence (DNA): TGTGCCAGCAGTTTTTCCTACAATCAGCCCCAGCATTTT. It is translated as CASSFSYNQPQHF.

This clone was detected only once. The chain combines TRBV27 with TRBJ2-5; 9 positions match TRBD2. The length of the CDR3 is 15 residues. Germline CDR1 reads MNHEY; CDR2 reads SMNVEV (reference sequence). V lost 5 bases to trimming and J lost 6 bases; unmatched junction nucleotides: 10. The CDR3 DNA follows: TGTGCCAGCAGTGAAGTGCGGGAGGGCCTGAAGACCCAGTACTTC. This encodes CASSEVREGLKTQYF.

This clone was found once. This sequence joins TRBV10-2 and TRBJ1-1, with a tentative D call TRBD1 (5 bases). The CDR3 is 15 residues long. The germline V and J ends were trimmed by 7 bases and 0 bases, with 15 bases remaining between them. Germline lookup yields CDR1 WSHSY and CDR2 SAAADI. In DNA form, the CDR3 reads TGCGCCAGCACCCGGGACGGGAGAATGAACACTGAAGCTTTCTTT. Translation: CASTRDGRMNTEAFF.

The chain carries TRBV23-1 and TRBJ2-2, with D tentatively TRBD1 (6 bases). TRBV23-1 is an ORF for which the function is uncertain. Trimming stripped 9 bases from V and 2 bases from J, with 16 bases between. The CDR3 totals 15 residues. The CDR3 loop reads CASCVGTNNTGELFF. In DNA form, the CDR3 reads TGCGCCAGTTGCGTCGGGACAAACAACACCGGGGAGCTGTTTTTT.

This clone was seen only once. Other DNA variants within this sample encode the same CDR3. The chain joins TRBV24-1 to TRBJ1-2, with D hard to call. Germline lookup yields CDR1 KGHDR and CDR2 SFDVKD. There are 11 residues in the CDR3. Trimming took 4 bases from V and 5 from J, leaving 4 bases between them. The CDR3 loop is CATSDGYGYTF. The CDR3 coding sequence is TGTGCCACCAGTGACGGTTATGGCTACACCTTC.

The V gene is TRBV18, the J gene TRBJ1-6; no clear D gene. The CDR3 length is 15 residues. V lost 1 base to trimming and J lost 4 bases, with 8 bases between them. Germline V lookup: CDR1 KGHSH, CDR2 LQKENI. This CDR3 is CASSPREGYNSPLHF. The DNA of the CDR3 is TGTGCCAGCTCACCACGGGAGGGTTATAATTCACCCCTCCACTTT.

This clone was recorded only once. The chain joins TRBV19 to TRBJ1-5; 11 nucleotides agree with TRBD1. Unmatched junction bases numbered 12, after V lost 4 bases and J lost 7 bases. The CDR3 runs to 17 residues. Germline loops: CDR1 LNHDA, CDR2 SQIVND (reference sequence). The CDR3 sequence is CASSTLGGQGVGQPQHF. The CDR3, as DNA: TGTGCCAGTAGTACGCTCGGGGGACAGGGGGTCGGGCAGCCCCAGCATTTT.

This clone was seen a handful of times. This rearrangement joins TRBV11-3 to TRBJ2-6, with a possible D match to TRBD2 (6 bases). The V end was cut by 1 base, the J end by 0 bases, with 10 bases between. Per germline, CDR1 SGHNT and CDR2 YENEEA. The CDR3 totals 17 residues. CDR3 DNA: TGTGCCAGCAGCTTAGGGGGGACTCTCTCTGGGGCCAACGTCCTGACTTTC. This sequence encodes CASSLGGTLSGANVLTF.

The chain carries TRBV28 and TRBJ2-1; 11 positions match TRBD2. Germline V gene data show CDR1 as MDHEN and CDR2 as SYDVKM. V dropped 4 bases and J dropped 5; count of bases not matched to a gene: 1. There are 14 residues in the CDR3. CDR3 protein: CASSYSGRDNEQFF. The CDR3 region has the DNA TGTGCCAGCAGTTATAGCGGGAGGGACAATGAGCAGTTCTTC.

This clone was detected only once. The CDR3 DNA follows: TGTGCCAGCAACCCACGGGAGGGCCGTCCAGCGCAGTATTTT. It translates to CASNPREGRPAQYF. The chain recombines TRBV27 with TRBJ2-3; TRBD2 matches at 8 bases. This CDR3 is 14 amino acids long. The germline CDR1 and CDR2 sequences are MNHEY and SMNVEV (reference sequence). With 7 bases clipped from V and 10 bases from J, the junction kept 13 bases outside the gene matches.

This clone was counted a few times. The genes are TRBV5-4 and TRBJ2-7, with TRBD2 identical over 7 bases. This CDR3 region has 13 residues. Looked up from germline, CDR1 is SGHNT and CDR2 is YYREEE (reference sequence). V gave up 5 bases and J gave up 7 bases; unmatched junction bases: 9. The CDR3 is CASRSPGTTEQYF. The CDR3 DNA reads as TGTGCCAGCAGAAGCCCGGGGACTACGGAGCAGTACTTC.

V gene TRBV7-9 combines with J gene TRBJ2-1, with 10 positions matching TRBD2. This CDR3 has 15 amino acids. Unmatched junction bases numbered 2, after V lost 2 bases and J lost 4 bases. Looked up from germline, CDR1 is SEHNR and CDR2 is FQNEAQ (reference sequence). Here the CDR3 reads CASSLTSGIYNEQFF. CDR3 nucleotide sequence: TGTGCCAGCAGCTTAACTAGCGGGATATACAATGAGCAGTTCTTC.

This chain uses TRBV5-8 with TRBJ2-1; D might be TRBD2 (5 bases). The length of the CDR3 is 15 residues. Germline loops: CDR1 SGHTS, CDR2 YDEGEE. With 0 bases removed from V and 1 base from J, the gap between germline ends came to 8 bases. CDR3 loop: CASSLAGRSYNEQFF. In DNA, the CDR3 is TGTGCCAGCAGCTTGGCGGGAAGGTCCTACAATGAGCAGTTCTTC.

The rearrangement uses TRBV6-5 and TRBJ2-6; D is uncertain. The CDR3 extends over 15 amino acids. V dropped 6 bases and J dropped 1 base, with 10 bases sitting between them. The germline gives CDR1 MNHEY, CDR2 SVGAGI. The CDR3 reads CASRRRASGANVLTF. The CDR3, as DNA: TGTGCCAGCAGGAGGAGAGCGTCTGGGGCCAACGTCCTGACTTTC.

This chain connects TRBV5-1 to TRBJ2-1, with 10 bases aligning to TRBD2. The CDR3 totals 15 residues. J gave up 3 bases and V 7 bases, and 7 bases lay outside the gene matches. Germline-derived CDR1 and CDR2 are SGHRS and YFSETQ. CDR3 nucleotide sequence: TGCGCCAGCCGACCCGGGACTAGCGTCTACAATGAGCAGTTCTTC. Amino acid sequence: CASRPGTSVYNEQFF.

CDR3 sequence reads: CASSLQGPLFF. The CDR3 DNA reads TGTGCCAGCAGCTTACAGGGTCCGCTGTTTTTT. V and J are TRBV11-3 and TRBJ2-2; the D gene is possibly TRBD1 (5 bases). Per the germline V gene, CDR1 is SGHNT and CDR2 is YENEEA. The CDR3 length is 11 residues. The V end lost 2 bases, the J end lost 13 bases, and 8 bases lay between the germline ends.

This clone was observed a handful of times. The chain has TRBV7-2 and TRBJ2-3; tentatively, D is TRBD1 (5 bases). CDR1 and CDR2 from the germline V gene are SGHTA and FQGNSA. The CDR3 is 16 residues long. V lost 0 bases and J lost 5, with 15 bases in between. The CDR3 sequence is CASSLAEASTGDTQYF. The DNA of the CDR3 is TGTGCCAGCAGCTTAGCTGAGGCCAGCACAGGAGATACGCAGTATTTT.

CDR3: CASSSGQGDYGYTF. In DNA form, the CDR3 reads TGCGCCAGCAGCTCGGGACAGGGCGACTATGGCTACACCTTC. This chain uses TRBV5-1 with TRBJ1-2, with 9 bases lining up with TRBD1. The V segment lost 3 bases and the J segment 3 bases; nucleotides outside the gene matches: 3. Germline CDR1 reads SGHRS; CDR2 reads YFSETQ. The CDR3 covers 14 residues.

The chain uses TRBV3-1 (or the pseudogene TRBV3-2) and TRBJ1-1; TRBD1 is a possible D gene (5 bases). CDR1 and CDR2 from the germline V gene are LGHDT and YNNKEL (reference sequence). The CDR3 sequence is 14 residues long. Trimming shortened V by 4 bases and J by 1 base, and 10 bases separated the two germline ends. The CDR3 here is CASSPLGGNTEAFF. DNA for the CDR3: TGTGCCAGCAGCCCCCTGGGGGGGAACACTGAAGCTTTCTTT.

The chain carries TRBV7-3 and TRBJ2-1; 9 nucleotides line up with TRBD2. Germline V gene sequence: CDR1 SGHTA, CDR2 FQGTGA. The CDR3 covers 15 residues. The V and J ends lost 0 bases and 3 bases, in that order; junction bases with no gene match: 0. CDR3 nucleotide sequence: TGTGCCAGCAGCTTAACGCGGGAGGGCTACAATGAGCAGTTCTTC. Its translation is CASSLTREGYNEQFF.

This chain links TRBV27 with TRBJ2-5, with D perhaps matching TRBD1 (5 bases). The CDR3 is 14 amino acids. V gave up 6 bases and J gave up 6 bases, with 17 bases separating them. Germline values: CDR1 MNHEY, CDR2 SMNVEV (reference sequence). This CDR3 is CASSTDGARQTQYF. The CDR3 DNA reads as TGTGCCAGCAGCACCGATGGGGCCCGGCAGACCCAGTACTTC.

V usage is TRBV6-2 or TRBV6-3 and J usage is TRBJ1-1; 9 bases fit TRBD1. CDR3 length: 16 residues. J lost 6 bases, V lost 5 bases, and 13 bases had no gene match. Germline V CDR1 and CDR2: MNHEY, SVGEGT. CDR3 in DNA: TGTGCCAGCAGTCCGCCCGGACAGGGGAGTAAAGCTGAAGCTTTCTTT. This sequence encodes CASSPPGQGSKAEAFF.

The chain recombines TRBV6-6 with TRBJ2-7; 14 bases align to TRBD2. The V gene end was trimmed by 6 bases and the J gene end by 5 bases; junction bases not matched to a gene: 6. Germline values: CDR1 MNHNY, CDR2 SVGAGI (reference sequence). This CDR3 is 15 amino acids long. The DNA for the CDR3 is TGTGCCAGCAGAAGGGGACTAGCGGGAGAGGACGAGCAGTACTTC. Protein product: CASRRGLAGEDEQYF.

V gene TRBV14 combines with J gene TRBJ2-5; 7 bases fit TRBD1. V shed 0 bases, J shed 4 bases, and the junction held 5 bases outside the gene matches. This CDR3 has 15 residues. Germline V CDR1 and CDR2: SGHDN, FVKESK. For the CDR3, the DNA is TGTGCCAGCAGCCAAGATGCTACAGGGGTAGAGACCCAGTACTTC. Protein sequence: CASSQDATGVETQYF.

The chain uses TRBV19 and TRBJ2-2; 7 nucleotides line up with TRBD1. The CDR3 has 15 residues. V lost 1 base and J lost 4; bases outside the gene matches: 3. CDR1 and CDR2 from the germline V gene are LNHDA and SQIVND (reference sequence). CDR3: CASSIVAGGTGELFF. CDR3 nucleotide sequence: TGTGCCAGTAGTATAGTAGCAGGGGGCACCGGGGAGCTGTTTTTT.